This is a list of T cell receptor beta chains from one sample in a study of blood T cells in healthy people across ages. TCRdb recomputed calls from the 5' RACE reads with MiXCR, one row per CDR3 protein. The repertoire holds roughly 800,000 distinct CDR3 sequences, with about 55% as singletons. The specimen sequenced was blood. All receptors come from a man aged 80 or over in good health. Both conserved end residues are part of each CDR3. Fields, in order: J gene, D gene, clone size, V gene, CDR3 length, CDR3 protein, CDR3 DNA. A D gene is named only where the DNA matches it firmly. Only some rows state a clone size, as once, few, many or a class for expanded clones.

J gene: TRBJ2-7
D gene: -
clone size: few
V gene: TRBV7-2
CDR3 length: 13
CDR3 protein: CASTQRPPYEQYF
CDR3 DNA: TGTGCCAGCACCCAAAGACCCCCATACGAGCAGTACTTC

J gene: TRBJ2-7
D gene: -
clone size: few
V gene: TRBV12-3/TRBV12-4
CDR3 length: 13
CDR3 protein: CASSTSPSYEQYF
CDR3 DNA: TGTGCCAGCAGTACATCCCCATCCTACGAGCAGTACTTC

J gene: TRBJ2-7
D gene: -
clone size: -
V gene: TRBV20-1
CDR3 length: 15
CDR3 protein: CSAPDAGRDSYEQYF
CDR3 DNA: TGCAGTGCCCCGGACGCCGGCAGGGACTCCTACGAGCAGTACTTC

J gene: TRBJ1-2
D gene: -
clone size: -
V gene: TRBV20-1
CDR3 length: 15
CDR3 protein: CSAPSGGEINYGYTF
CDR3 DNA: TGCAGTGCTCCCTCCGGGGGTGAGATTAACTATGGCTACACCTTC

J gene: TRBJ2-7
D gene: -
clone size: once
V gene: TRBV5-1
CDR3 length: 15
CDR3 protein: CASSPGTPRVYEQYF
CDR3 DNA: TGCGCCAGCAGCCCAGGGACGCCTAGAGTATACGAGCAGTACTTC

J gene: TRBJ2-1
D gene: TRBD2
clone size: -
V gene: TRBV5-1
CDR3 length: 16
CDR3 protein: CASSPPLADSYNEQFF
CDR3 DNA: TGCGCCAGCAGCCCACCCCTAGCGGACTCCTACAATGAGCAGTTCTTC

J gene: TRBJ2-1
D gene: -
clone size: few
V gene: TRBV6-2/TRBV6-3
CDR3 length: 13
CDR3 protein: CASSYSTNNEQFF
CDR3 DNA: TGTGCCAGCAGTTACTCGACGAACAATGAGCAGTTCTTC

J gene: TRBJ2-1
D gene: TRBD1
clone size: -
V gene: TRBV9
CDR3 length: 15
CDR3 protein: CASSVGRGRNNEQFF
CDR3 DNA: TGTGCCAGCAGCGTAGGCAGGGGGCGTAACAATGAGCAGTTCTTC

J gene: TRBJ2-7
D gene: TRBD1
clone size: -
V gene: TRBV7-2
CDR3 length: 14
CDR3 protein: CASRPGTGAHEQYF
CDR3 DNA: TGTGCCAGCAGACCCGGGACAGGGGCCCACGAGCAGTACTTC

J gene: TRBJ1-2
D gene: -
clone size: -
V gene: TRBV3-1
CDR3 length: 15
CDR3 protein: CASSQDPDPLYGYTF
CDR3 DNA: TGTGCCAGCAGCCAAGACCCCGACCCCCTTTATGGCTACACCTTC

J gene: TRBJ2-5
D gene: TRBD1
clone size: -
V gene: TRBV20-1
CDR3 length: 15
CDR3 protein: CSARRGDRAVETQYF
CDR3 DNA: TGCAGTGCTAGGAGGGGGGACAGGGCGGTAGAGACCCAGTACTTC

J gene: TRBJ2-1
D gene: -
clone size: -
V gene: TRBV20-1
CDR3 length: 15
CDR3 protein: CSARTTGISYNEQFF
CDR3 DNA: TGCAGTGCTAGAACTACAGGCATCTCCTACAATGAGCAGTTCTTC

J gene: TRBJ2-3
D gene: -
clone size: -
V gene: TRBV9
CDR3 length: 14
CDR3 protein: CASSVVDRSGTQYF
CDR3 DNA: TGTGCCAGCAGCGTAGTAGATAGATCGGGTACGCAGTATTTT

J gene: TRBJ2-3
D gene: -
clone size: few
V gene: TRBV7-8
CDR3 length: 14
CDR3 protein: CASSSWAGHRYAYF
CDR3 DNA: TGTGCCAGCAGCTCGTGGGCGGGGCACAGATACGCGTATTTT

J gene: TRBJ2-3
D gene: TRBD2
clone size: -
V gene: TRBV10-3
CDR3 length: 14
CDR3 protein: CATDSGKSTDTQYF
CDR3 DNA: TGTGCCACCGATAGCGGGAAGAGCACAGATACGCAGTATTTT

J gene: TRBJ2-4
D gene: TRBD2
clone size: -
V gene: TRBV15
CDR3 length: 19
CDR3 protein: CATSRESTSGRLAKNIQYF
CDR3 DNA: TGTGCCACCAGCAGAGAGTCGACTAGCGGGAGATTAGCCAAAAACATTCAGTACTTC

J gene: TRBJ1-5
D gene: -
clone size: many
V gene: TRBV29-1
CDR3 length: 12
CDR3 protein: CSVEDRGQPQHF
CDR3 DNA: TGCAGCGTTGAAGATCGAGGACAGCCCCAGCATTTT

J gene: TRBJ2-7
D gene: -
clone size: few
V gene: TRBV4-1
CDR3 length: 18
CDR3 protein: CASSQDPESVSSYNEQYF
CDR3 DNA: TGCGCCAGCAGCCAAGATCCTGAATCCGTGAGCTCCTACAATGAGCAGTACTTC